One and the same sample provided the 2 T cell receptor beta chains below, sequenced in a study of blood T cell repertoires in COVID-19. Sequencing used immunoSEQ multiplex PCR; TCRdb keeps in-frame clones, though not all of them. The data show roughly 95,000 clones, 80% to 85% seen once. The sequenced material came from peripheral blood. The receptors originated from a man between 60 and 75 years old with acute or convalescent COVID-19.

This clone was detected ten times or more. The chain recombines TRBV9 with TRBJ1-2, with 7 bases fitting TRBD1. The J segment lost 3 bases and the V segment lost 5 bases, leaving 7 bases of the junction unmatched. This CDR3 contains 14 residues. CDR1 SGDLS and CDR2 YYNGEE come from the germline V gene. The CDR3 DNA is TGTGCCAGCAGTAGGGACAGCTCTTACTATGGCTACACCTTC. Translating gives CASSRDSSYYGYTF.

This clone was counted between two and nine times. CDR3 region: CASSQGIQPDQPQHF. CDR3 bases: TGTGCCAGCTCACAGGGGATACAGCCCGATCAGCCCCAGCATTTT. The rearrangement uses TRBV18 and TRBJ1-5; possible D gene TRBD1, 5 bases. The germline V gene has CDR1 KGHSH and CDR2 LQKENI. This CDR3 is 15 amino acids long. Trimming stripped 4 bases from V and 5 bases from J, with 15 bases between. The full variable domain, its missing parts supplied by reference TRBV18 and TRBJ1-5, is NAGVMQNPRHLVRRRGQEARLRCSPMKGHSHVYWYRQLPEEGLKFMVYLQKENIIDESGMPKERFSAEFPKEGPSILRIQQVVRGDSAAYFCASSQGIQPDQPQHFGDGTRLSIL.